This entry lists 2 T cell receptor beta chains sequenced from one sample in a study of identical twins. TCRdb reprocessed the 5' RACE reads via MiXCR and lists one record per CDR3 protein. Of some 590,000 distinct CDR3 sequences in the sample, more than 9% were seen once. Another study also made use of these data, one on yellow fever vaccine responses in identical twins.

The sequenced sample consisted of PBMCs. These receptors originate from a woman between 18 and 29 years old in good health.

This clonotype was seen at least ten times. CDR3 DNA sequence: TGTGCCAGCACCACAGGGGGCCTAGCCTACGAGCAGTACTTC. This codes for CASTTGGLAYEQYF. This chain connects TRBV7-2 to TRBJ2-7; 9 bases agree with TRBD1. V shed 7 bases and J 2 bases; nucleotides not matched to a gene: 6. Per germline, CDR1 SGHTA and CDR2 FQGNSA. The CDR3 is 14 residues long. The full variable domain, with the rest looked up from reference TRBV7-2 and TRBJ2-7, is GAGVSQSPSNKVTEKGKDVELRCDPISGHTALYWYRQSLGQGLEFLIYFQGNSAPDKSGLPSDRFSAERTGGSVSTLTIQRTQQEDSAVYLCASTTGGLAYEQYFGPGTRLTVT.

This clonotype came up a few times. The chain is built from TRBV3-1 and TRBJ1-2; no firm D call. The CDR3 is 15 residues long. V shed 1 base and J shed 4 bases, with 13 bases lying between them. Germline V gene data show CDR1 as LGHDT and CDR2 as YNNKEL (reference sequence). As DNA, the CDR3 is TGTGCCAGCAGCCAAGCTCAATTGTCAGTCTATGGCTACACCTTC. Its protein is CASSQAQLSVYGYTF.